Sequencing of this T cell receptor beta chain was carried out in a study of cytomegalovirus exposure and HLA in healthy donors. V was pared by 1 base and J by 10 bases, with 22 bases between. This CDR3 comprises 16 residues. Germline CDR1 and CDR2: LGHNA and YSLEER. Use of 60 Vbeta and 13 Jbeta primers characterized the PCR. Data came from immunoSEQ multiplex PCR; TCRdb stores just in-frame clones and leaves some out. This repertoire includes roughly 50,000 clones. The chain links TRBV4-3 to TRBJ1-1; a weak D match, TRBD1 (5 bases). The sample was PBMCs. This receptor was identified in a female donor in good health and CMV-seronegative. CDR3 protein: CASSQGTGSKGTGAFF. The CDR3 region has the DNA TGCGCCAGCAGCCAAGGAACAGGCTCAAAGGGTACGGGAGCTTTCTTT.